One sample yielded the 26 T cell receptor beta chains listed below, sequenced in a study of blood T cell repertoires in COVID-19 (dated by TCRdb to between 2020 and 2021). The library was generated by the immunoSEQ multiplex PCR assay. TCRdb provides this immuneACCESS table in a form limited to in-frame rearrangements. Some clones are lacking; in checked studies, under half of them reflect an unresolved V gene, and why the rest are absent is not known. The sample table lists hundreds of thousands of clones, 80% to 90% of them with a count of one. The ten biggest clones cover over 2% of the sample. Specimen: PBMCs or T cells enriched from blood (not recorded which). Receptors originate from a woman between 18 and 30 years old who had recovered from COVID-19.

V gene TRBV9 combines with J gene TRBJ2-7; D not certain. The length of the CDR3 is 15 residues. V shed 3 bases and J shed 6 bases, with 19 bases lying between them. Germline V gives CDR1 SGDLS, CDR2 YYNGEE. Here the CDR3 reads CASSAFDSPSLEQYF. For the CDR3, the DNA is TGTGCCAGCAGCGCCTTTGACTCCCCCTCCCTCGAGCAGTACTTC. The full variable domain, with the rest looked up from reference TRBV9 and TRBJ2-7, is DSGVTQTPKHLITATGQRVTLRCSPRSGDLSVYWYQQSLDQGLQFLIQYYNGEERAKGNILERFSAQQFPDLHSELNLSSLELGDSALYFCASSAFDSPSLEQYFGPGTRLTVT.

CDR3 sequence reads: CASSVEQPHSGNTIYF. For the CDR3, the DNA is TGTGCCAGCAGCGTGGAACAGCCACACTCTGGAAACACCATATATTTT. The J gene is TRBJ1-3, the V gene TRBV2; D unclear. Trimming cost V 6 bases and J 0 bases, with 15 bases left between them. Germline CDR1 is SNHLY and CDR2 is FYNNEI. The CDR3 length is 16 residues.

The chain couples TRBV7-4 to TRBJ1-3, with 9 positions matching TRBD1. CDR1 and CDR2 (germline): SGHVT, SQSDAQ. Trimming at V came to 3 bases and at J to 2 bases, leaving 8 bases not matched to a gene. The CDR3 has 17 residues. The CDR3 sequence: CASSFLRTGGPGNTIYF. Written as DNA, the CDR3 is TGTGCCAGCAGCTTCCTACGAACAGGGGGCCCTGGAAACACCATATATTTT.

CDR3 DNA: TGTGCCAGCAGCTTTCAGGGCCAGCCCCAGCATTTT. It translates to CASSFQGQPQHF. The V and J genes are TRBV5-6 and TRBJ1-5, with D possibly being TRBD1 (5 bases). Germline values: CDR1 SGHDT, CDR2 YYEEEE. This CDR3 region has 12 residues. The V gene lost 2 bases and the J gene lost 7 bases, with 7 bases spanning the gap.

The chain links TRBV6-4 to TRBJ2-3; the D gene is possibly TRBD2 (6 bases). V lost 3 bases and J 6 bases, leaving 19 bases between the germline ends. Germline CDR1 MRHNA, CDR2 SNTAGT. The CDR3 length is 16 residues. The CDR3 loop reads CASSERAAGAPDTQYF. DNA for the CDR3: TGTGCCAGCAGTGAGAGAGCAGCGGGCGCCCCGGATACGCAGTATTTT.

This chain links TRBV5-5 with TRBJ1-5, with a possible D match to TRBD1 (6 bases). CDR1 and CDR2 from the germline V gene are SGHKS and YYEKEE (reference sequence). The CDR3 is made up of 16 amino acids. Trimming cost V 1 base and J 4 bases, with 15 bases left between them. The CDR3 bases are TGTGCCAGCAGCTTGTCACAGGGATCGAGGAATCAGCCCCAGCATTTT. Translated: CASSLSQGSRNQPQHF.

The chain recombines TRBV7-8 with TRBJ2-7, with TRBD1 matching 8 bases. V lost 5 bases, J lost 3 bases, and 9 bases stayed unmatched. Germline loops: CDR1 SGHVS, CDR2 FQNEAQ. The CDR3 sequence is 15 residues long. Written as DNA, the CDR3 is TGTGCCAGCAGCCAATCCCCAGGGGGCGGCTACGAGCAGTACTTC. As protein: CASSQSPGGGYEQYF.

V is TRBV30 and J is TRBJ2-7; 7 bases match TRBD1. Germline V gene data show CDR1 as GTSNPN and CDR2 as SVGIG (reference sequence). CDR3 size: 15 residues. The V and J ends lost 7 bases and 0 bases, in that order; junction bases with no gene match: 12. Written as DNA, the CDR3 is TGTGCCTTAGAAAGATCCAAGGGGGCCTCCTACGAGCAGTACTTC. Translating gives CALERSKGASYEQYF. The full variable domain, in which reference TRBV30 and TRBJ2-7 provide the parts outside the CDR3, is SQTIHQWPATLVQPVGSPLSLECTVEGTSNPNLYWYRQAAGRGLQLLFYSVGIGQISSEVPQNLSASRPQDRQFILSSKKLLLSDSGFYLCALERSKGASYEQYFGPGTRLTVT.

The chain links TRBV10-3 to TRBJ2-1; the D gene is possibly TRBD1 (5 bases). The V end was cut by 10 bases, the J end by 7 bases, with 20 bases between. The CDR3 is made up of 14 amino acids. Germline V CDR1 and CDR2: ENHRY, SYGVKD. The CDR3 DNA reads TGTGCCACTGGTGCGTCAGGGTTAATTAATGAGCAGTTCTTC. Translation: CATGASGLINEQFF.

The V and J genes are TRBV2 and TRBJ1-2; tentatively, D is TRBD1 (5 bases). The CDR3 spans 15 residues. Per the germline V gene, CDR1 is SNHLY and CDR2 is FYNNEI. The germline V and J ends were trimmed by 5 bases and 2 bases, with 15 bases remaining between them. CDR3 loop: CASSPTGSANYGYTF. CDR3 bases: TGTGCCAGCAGTCCTACAGGCTCCGCAAACTATGGCTACACCTTC.

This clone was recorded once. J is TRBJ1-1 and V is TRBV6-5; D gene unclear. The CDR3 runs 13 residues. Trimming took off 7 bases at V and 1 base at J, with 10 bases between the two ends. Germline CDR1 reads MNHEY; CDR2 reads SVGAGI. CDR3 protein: CASTFYGNTEAFF. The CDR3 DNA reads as TGTGCCAGCACATTTTACGGGAACACTGAAGCTTTCTTT.

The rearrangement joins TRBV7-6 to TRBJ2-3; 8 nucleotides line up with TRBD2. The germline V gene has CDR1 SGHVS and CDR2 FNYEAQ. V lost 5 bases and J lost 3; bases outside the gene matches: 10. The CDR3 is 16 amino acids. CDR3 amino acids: CASSPRLGGGTDTQYF. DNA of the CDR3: TGTGCCAGCAGCCCTCGCTTGGGCGGGGGGACAGATACGCAGTATTTT.

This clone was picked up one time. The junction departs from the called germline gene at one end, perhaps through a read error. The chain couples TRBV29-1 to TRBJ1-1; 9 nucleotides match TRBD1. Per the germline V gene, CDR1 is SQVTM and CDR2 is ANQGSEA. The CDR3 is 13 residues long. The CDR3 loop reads CSARGQGGIEHIF. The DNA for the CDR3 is TGCAGCGCGAGGGGACAGGGCGGGATTGAGCATATCTTT.

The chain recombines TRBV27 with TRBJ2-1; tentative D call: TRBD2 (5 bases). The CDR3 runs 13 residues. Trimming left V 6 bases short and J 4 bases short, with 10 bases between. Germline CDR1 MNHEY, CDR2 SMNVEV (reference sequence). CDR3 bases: TGTGCCAGCAGATGGACTCTTTACAATGAGCAGTTCTTC. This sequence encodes CASRWTLYNEQFF.

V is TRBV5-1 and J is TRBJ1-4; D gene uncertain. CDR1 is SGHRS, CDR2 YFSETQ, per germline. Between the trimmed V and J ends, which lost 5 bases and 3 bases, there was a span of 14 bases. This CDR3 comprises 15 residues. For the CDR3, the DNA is TGCGCCAGCAGTCCAAGATTGAGGGCTAATGAAAAACTGTTTTTT. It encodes CASSPRLRANEKLFF.

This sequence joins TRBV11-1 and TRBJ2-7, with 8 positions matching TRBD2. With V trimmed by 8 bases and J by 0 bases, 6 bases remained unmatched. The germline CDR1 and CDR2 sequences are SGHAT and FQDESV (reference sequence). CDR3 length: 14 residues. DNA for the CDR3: TGTGCCAGCCGGGGGGGAGAGAGCTCCTACGAGCAGTACTTC. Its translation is CASRGGESSYEQYF.

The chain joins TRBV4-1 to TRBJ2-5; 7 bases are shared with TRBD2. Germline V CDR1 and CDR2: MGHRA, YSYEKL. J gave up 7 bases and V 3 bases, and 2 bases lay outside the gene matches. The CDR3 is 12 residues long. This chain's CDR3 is CASSQTGGTQYF. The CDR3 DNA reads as TGCGCCAGCAGCCAGACGGGAGGGACCCAGTACTTC.

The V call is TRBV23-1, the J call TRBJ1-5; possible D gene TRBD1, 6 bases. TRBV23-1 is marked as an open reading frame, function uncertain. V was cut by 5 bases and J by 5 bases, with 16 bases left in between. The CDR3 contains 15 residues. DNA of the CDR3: TGCGCCAGCAGTGCCCCGGGACATCCTTATCAGCCCCAGCATTTT. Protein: CASSAPGHPYQPQHF.

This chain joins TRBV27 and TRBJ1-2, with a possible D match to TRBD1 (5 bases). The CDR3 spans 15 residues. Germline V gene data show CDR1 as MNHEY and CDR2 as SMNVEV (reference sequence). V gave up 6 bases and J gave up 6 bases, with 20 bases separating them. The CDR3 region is CASSAGPGTEHGYTF. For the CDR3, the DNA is TGTGCCAGCAGCGCGGGGCCTGGGACTGAGCATGGCTACACCTTC.

For the CDR3, the DNA is TGCAGCGCCCTAATGGACAGAATGCACTATGGCTACACCTTC. It specifies CSALMDRMHYGYTF. The V gene is TRBV29-1, the J gene TRBJ1-2, with D perhaps matching TRBD1 (6 bases). This CDR3 has 14 amino acids. Trimming removed 7 bases from V and 3 bases from J, with 18 bases in between. Germline CDR1 is SQVTM and CDR2 is ANQGSEA.

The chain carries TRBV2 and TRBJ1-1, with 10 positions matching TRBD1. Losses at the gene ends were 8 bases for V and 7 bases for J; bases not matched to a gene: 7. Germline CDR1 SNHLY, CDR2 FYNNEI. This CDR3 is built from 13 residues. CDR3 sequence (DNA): TGTGCCAGCCGCGGGACAGGGGAGGTTGAAGCTTTCTTT. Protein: CASRGTGEVEAFF.

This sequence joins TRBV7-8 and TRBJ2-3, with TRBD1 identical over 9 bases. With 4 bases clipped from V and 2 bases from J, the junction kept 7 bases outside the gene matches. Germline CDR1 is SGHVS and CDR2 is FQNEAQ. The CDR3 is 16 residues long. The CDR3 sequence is CASSSGQGTITDTQYF. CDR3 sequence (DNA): TGTGCCAGCAGCTCTGGACAGGGGACCATCACAGATACGCAGTATTTT. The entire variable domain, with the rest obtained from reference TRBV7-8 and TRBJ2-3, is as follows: GAGVSQSPRYKVAKRGQDVALRCDPISGHVSLFWYQQALGQGPEFLTYFQNEAQLDKSGLPSDRFFAERPEGSVSTLKIQRTQQEDSAVYLCASSSGQGTITDTQYFGPGTRLTVL.

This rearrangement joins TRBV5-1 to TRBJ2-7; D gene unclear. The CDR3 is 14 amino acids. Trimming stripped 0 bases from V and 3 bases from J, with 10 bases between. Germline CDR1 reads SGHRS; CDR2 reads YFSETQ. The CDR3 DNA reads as TGCGCCAGCAGCTTGGGCTACGGTGGCTACGAGCAGTACTTC. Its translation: CASSLGYGGYEQYF. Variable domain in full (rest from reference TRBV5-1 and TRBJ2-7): KAGVTQTPRYLIKTRGQQVTLSCSPISGHRSVSWYQQTPGQGLQFLFEYFSETQRNKGNFPGRFSGRQFSNSRSEMNVSTLELGDSALYLCASSLGYGGYEQYFGPGTRLTVT.

This CDR3 reads CASSLAGQTRGEKLFF. CDR3 DNA sequence: TGCGCCAGCAGCTTGGCTGGTCAAACACGGGGTGAAAAACTGTTTTTT. The V and J genes are TRBV5-1 and TRBJ1-4; no firm D call. Trimming removed 0 bases from V and 7 bases from J, with 16 bases in between. CDR3 length: 16 residues. Germline values: CDR1 SGHRS, CDR2 YFSETQ.

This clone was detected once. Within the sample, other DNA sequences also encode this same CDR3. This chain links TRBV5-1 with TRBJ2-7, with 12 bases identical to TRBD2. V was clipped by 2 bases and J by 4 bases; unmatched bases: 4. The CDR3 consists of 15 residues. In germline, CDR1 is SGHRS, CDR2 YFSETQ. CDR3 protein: CASSLGLAGIYEQYF. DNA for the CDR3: TGCGCCAGCAGCTTAGGACTAGCGGGGATATACGAGCAGTACTTC.

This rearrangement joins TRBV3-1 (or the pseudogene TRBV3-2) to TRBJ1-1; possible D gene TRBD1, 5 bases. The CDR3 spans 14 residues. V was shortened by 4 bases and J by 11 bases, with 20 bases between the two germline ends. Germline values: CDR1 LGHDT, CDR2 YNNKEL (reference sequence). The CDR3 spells CASSPPGGDSFAFF. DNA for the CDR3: TGTGCCAGCAGCCCTCCCGGGGGGGATAGCTTCGCTTTCTTT.